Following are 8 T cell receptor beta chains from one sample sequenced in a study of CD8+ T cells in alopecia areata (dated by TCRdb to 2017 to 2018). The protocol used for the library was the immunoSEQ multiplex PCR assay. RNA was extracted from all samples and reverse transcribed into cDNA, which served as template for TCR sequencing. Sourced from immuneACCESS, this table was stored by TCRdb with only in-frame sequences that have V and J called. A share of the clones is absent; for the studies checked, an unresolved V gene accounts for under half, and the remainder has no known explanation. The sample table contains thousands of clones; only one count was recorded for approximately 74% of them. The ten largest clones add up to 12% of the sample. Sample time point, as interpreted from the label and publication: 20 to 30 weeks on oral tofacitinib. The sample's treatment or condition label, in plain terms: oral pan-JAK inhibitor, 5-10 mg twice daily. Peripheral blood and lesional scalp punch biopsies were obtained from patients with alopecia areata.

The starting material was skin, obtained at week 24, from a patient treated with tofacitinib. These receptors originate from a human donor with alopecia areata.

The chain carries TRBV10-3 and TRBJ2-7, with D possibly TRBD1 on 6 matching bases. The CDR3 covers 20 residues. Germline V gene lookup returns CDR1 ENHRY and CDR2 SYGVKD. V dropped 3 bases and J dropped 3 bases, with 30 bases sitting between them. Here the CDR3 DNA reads TGTGCCATCAGTGATAGGGGGACCCCGAATGGAGGACCTTCAGGCTACGAGCAGTACTTC. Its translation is CAISDRGTPNGGPSGYEQYF.

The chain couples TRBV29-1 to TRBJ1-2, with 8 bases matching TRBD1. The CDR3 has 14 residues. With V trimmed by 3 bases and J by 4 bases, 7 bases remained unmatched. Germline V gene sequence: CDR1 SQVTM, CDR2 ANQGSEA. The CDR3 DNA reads TGCAGCGTTGAGCAGGGGGCGGTTTCCTATGGCTACACCTTC. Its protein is CSVEQGAVSYGYTF.

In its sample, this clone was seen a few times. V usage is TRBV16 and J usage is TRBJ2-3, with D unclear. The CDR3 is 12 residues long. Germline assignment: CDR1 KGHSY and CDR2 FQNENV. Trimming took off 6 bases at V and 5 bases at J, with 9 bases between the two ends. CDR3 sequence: CASSPDRDTQYF. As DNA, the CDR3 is TGTGCCAGCAGTCCGGATAGAGATACGCAGTATTTT. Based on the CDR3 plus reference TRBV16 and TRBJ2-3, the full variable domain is GEEVAQTPKHLVRGEGQKAKLYCAPIKGHSYVFWYQQVLKNEFKFLISFQNENVFDETGMPKERFSAKCLPNSPCSLEIQATKLEDSAVYFCASSPDRDTQYFGPGTRLTVL.

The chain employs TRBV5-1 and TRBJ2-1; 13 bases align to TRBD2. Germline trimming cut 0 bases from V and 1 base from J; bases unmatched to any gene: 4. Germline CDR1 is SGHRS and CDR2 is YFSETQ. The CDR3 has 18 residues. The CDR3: CASSLERTSGGSYNEQFF. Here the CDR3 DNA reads TGCGCCAGCAGCTTGGAGCGGACTAGCGGGGGATCCTACAATGAGCAGTTCTTC.

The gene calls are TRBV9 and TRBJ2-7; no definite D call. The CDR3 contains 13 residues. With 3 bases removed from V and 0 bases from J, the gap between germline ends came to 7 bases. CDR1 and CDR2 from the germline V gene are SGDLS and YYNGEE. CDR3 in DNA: TGTGCCAGCAGCGGACGGAGCTCCTACGAGCAGTACTTC. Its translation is CASSGRSSYEQYF. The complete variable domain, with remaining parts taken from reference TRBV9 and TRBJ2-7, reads DSGVTQTPKHLITATGQRVTLRCSPRSGDLSVYWYQQSLDQGLQFLIQYYNGEERAKGNILERFSAQQFPDLHSELNLSSLELGDSALYFCASSGRSSYEQYFGPGTRLTVT.

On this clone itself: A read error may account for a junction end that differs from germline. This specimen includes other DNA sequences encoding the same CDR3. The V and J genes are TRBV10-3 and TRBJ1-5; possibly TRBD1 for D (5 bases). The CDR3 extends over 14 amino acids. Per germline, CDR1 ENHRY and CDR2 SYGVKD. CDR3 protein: CAVWGGANNQPQHF. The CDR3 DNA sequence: TGCGCCGTGTGGGGAGGGGCAAACAATCAGCCCCAGCATTTT.

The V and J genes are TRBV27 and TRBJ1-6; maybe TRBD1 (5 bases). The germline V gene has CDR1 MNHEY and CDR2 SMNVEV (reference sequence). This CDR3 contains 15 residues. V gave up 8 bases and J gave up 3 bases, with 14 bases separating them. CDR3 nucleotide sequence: TGTGCCAGCTTTCAAGGGGCAGACTATAATTCACCCCTCCACTTT. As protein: CASFQGADYNSPLHF.

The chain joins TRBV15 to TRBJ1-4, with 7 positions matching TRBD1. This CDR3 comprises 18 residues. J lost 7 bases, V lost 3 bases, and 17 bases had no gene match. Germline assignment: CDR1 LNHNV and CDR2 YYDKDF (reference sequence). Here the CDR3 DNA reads TGTGCCACCAGCAGCCTACAGGGGTTCTCAAGCCCTTTTGAAAAACTGTTTTTT. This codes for CATSSLQGFSSPFEKLFF.